The clone carrying this T cell receptor beta chain was picked up one time. The antigen is undetermined. TCRdb keeps only in-frame clones here, not all; method: immunoSEQ multiplex PCR. The repertoire holds 150,000 to 200,000 clones, with 91% as singletons. This sample is drawn from a study of T cell responses to AZD1222 COVID-19 vaccine. Findings and caveats of the study: Targets within unmutated variant regions were reportedly found for nearly half of spike-specific TCRs.

J was trimmed by 4 bases and V by 3 bases; bases with no gene match: 9. Germline assignment: CDR1 SGDLS and CDR2 YYNGEE. The CDR3 consists of 15 residues. The material sequenced was peripheral blood, taken on day 0 of AZD1222 vaccination. The TCR originated in an adult in good health. The genes are TRBV9 and TRBJ1-1, with 7 bases identical to TRBD1. CDR3 region: CASSGLTGRGTEAFF. For the CDR3, the DNA is TGTGCCAGCAGCGGCCTGACAGGGAGGGGCACTGAAGCTTTCTTT.